The T cell receptor beta chain described here comes from a study of control samples from healthy donors and cancer patients. TCRdb keeps only in-frame clones here, not all; method: immunoSEQ multiplex PCR. The sample consists of roughly 84,000 clones, 89% of them appearing once. CDR3 size: 12 residues. Per the germline V gene, CDR1 is MNHEY and CDR2 is SVGAGI. Trimming took 5 bases from V and 8 from J, leaving 12 bases between them. The rearrangement links TRBV6-5 to TRBJ1-2; D is unclear. Sequences were obtained from blood. This sequence originates from a man aged 50 to 60 in good health. CDR3 sequence reads: CASSHKGSGYTF. Here the CDR3 DNA reads TGTGCCAGCAGTCATAAAGGGTCGGGCTACACCTTC.